These T cell receptor beta chains were read from a single sample in a study of blood T cell repertoires in COVID-19. The assay was immunoSEQ multiplex PCR, and TCRdb's table has in-frame clones only and misses some. Seen here are approximately 61,000 clones, roughly three quarters observed once, and the top ten hold about 30%. The sample taken for sequencing was peripheral blood. The origin of the receptors is a human donor in a cohort sampled during active COVID-19. The CDR3 runs from the conserved cysteine through the conserved F or W. A D gene is named only where the DNA matches it firmly. Expanded clones get a size class; other rows say once, few or many, or leave the size out.

clone_size j_call v_call d_call cdr3_nt cdr3_aa
once TRBJ1-6 TRBV9 . TGTGCCAGCAGCCCCTCAGCCGGGGTGAGAGGTTCACCCCTCCACTTT CASSPSAGVRGSPLHF
. TRBJ2-5 TRBV3-1/TRBV3-2 TRBD2 TGTGCCAGCAGCCCCTCGGGACTAGCGGCTGTAGAGACCCAGTACTTC CASSPSGLAAVETQYF
. TRBJ2-7 TRBV27 . TGTGCCAGCAGTCTACGGACTGAAAGCTCCTACGAGCAGTACTTC CASSLRTESSYEQYF
. TRBJ1-2 TRBV28 . TGTGCCAGCAGTTTTTCACAGGATGCCTATGGCTACACCTTC CASSFSQDAYGYTF
. TRBJ2-5 TRBV2 TRBD2 TGTGCCAGCAGCGCTAGCGGGGAGACCCAGTACTTC CASSASGETQYF
. TRBJ2-2 TRBV5-1 . TGCGCCAGCAGCTTACAGGGATACACCGGGGAGCTGTTTTTT CASSLQGYTGELFF
. TRBJ2-1 TRBV20-1 TRBD2 TGCAGTGCTAGTCTGACTAGCGGTTACTACAATGAGCAGTTCTTC CSASLTSGYYNEQFF
. TRBJ1-2 TRBV5-6 . TGTGCCAGCATCGCGGGACGCAACTATGGCTACACCTTC CASIAGRNYGYTF
once TRBJ2-1 TRBV3-1/TRBV3-2 TRBD2 TGTGCCAGCAGCCAACTAGCGGGAGGAAAGGGGGAGCAGTTCTTC CASSQLAGGKGEQFF
few TRBJ2-7 TRBV2 . TGTGCCAGCAGGGTAGCGGCCTACTACGAGCAGTACTTC CASRVAAYYEQYF
. TRBJ1-1 TRBV11-2 . TGTGCCAGCAGCCCCTCCCGACAGAACACTGAAGCTTTCTTT CASSPSRQNTEAFF
. TRBJ1-1 TRBV4-2 TRBD1 TGTGCCAGCAGCCAAGTGATTGGACAGGGGAGTACTGAAGCTTTCTTT CASSQVIGQGSTEAFF
few TRBJ2-7 TRBV18 TRBD2 TGTGCCAGCTCACAACCGGGACTAGCGGGGGCCTACGAGCAGTACTTC CASSQPGLAGAYEQYF
few TRBJ2-3 TRBV12-5 . TGTGCTAGTGCCCCCCCGTTATCTCCGGGAGAGGCAGATACGCAGTATTTT CASAPPLSPGEADTQYF
. TRBJ1-3 TRBV7-6 . TGTGCCAGCAGCCCCGGACTCTCTGGAAACACCATATATTTT CASSPGLSGNTIYF